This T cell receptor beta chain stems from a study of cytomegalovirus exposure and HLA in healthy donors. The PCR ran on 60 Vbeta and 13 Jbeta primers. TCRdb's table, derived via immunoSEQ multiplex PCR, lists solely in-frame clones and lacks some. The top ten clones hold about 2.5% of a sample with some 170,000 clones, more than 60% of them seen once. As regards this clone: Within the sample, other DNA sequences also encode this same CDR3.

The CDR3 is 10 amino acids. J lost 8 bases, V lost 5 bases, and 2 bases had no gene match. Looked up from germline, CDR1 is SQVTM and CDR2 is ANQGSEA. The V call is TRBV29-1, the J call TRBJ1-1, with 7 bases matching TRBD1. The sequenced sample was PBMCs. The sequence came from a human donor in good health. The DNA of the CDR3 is TGCAGCGTTACGACAGGGGAAGCTTTCTTT. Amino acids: CSVTTGEAFF.